These 27 T cell receptor beta chains share one sample of origin, sequenced in a study of blood T cell repertoires in COVID-19. This table comes from immunoSEQ multiplex PCR, and its TCRdb copy is limited to in-frame clones, with some not included. In the table there are fewer than 500,000 clones, about 90% of which are singletons. The source material was PBMCs or T cells enriched from blood (not recorded which). The receptor set was obtained from a woman under 30 who had recovered from COVID-19.

The CDR3 protein is CASSLVPGNTIYF. CDR3 nucleotide sequence: TGTGCCAGCAGCTTAGTCCCAGGAAACACCATATATTTT. The chain employs TRBV7-9 and TRBJ1-3; D is unresolved. The V gene's germline CDR1 is SEHNR and CDR2 FQNEAQ (reference sequence). This CDR3 has 13 amino acids. V was clipped by 1 base and J by 4 bases, with 5 bases between them.

The chain carries TRBV27 and TRBJ1-2; 7 nucleotides align to TRBD1. The CDR3 consists of 16 residues. Germline lookup yields CDR1 MNHEY and CDR2 SMNVEV (reference sequence). V trimming: 2 bases; J trimming: 0 bases; junction bases outside the gene matches: 6. CDR3 protein: CASSLAGTVSNYGYTF. CDR3 nucleotides: TGTGCCAGCAGTTTAGCGGGGACAGTATCTAACTATGGCTACACCTTC.

The chain uses TRBV5-1 and TRBJ1-1; tentative D call: TRBD1 (6 bases). Looked up from germline, CDR1 is SGHRS and CDR2 is YFSETQ. Trimming took 0 bases from V and 1 from J, leaving 13 bases between them. CDR3 length: 16 residues. CDR3 sequence: CASSLGQDRGNTEAFF. CDR3 nucleotides: TGCGCCAGCAGCTTGGGACAGGACCGGGGGAACACTGAAGCTTTCTTT.

The CDR3 spells CASTGGTQRETQYF. The DNA of the CDR3 is TGTGCCAGCACTGGGGGGACCCAGAGGGAGACCCAGTACTTC. The chain employs TRBV7-8 and TRBJ2-5, with D possibly TRBD2 on 6 matching bases. The CDR3 is 14 amino acids. Germline lookup yields CDR1 SGHVS and CDR2 FQNEAQ. With 7 bases removed from V and 5 bases from J, the gap between germline ends came to 17 bases.

This chain joins TRBV5-1 and TRBJ2-5; 7 bases are shared with TRBD1. The CDR3 is 15 amino acids. The germline V gene has CDR1 SGHRS and CDR2 YFSETQ. V shed 0 bases and J 2 bases; nucleotides not matched to a gene: 4. The DNA of the CDR3 is TGCGCCAGCAGCTTGGATGGACAGGTACAAGAGACCCAGTACTTC. Translated: CASSLDGQVQETQYF.

This clone has a handful of counts. This rearrangement joins TRBV11-3 to TRBJ2-2, with 8 nucleotides matching TRBD2. The germline CDR1 and CDR2 sequences are SGHNT and YENEEA. The CDR3 spans 15 residues. V was pared by 4 bases and J by 6 bases, with 7 bases of the junction left unmatched. The CDR3 DNA sequence: TGTGCCAGCAGCTCCGGGACTAGTGGTGCCGGGGAGCTGTTTTTT. This encodes CASSSGTSGAGELFF.

The V call is TRBV9, the J call TRBJ2-3; D call uncertain. Germline V lookup: CDR1 SGDLS, CDR2 YYNGEE. V dropped 0 bases and J dropped 5 bases, with 13 bases sitting between them. This CDR3 contains 15 residues. The CDR3 nucleotides read TGTGCCAGCAGCGTAGCTACGGTTGGCGGAGATACGCAGTATTTT. Translated: CASSVATVGGDTQYF.

This clone was observed a handful of times. The chain carries TRBV18 and TRBJ1-3; D remains unclear. V shed 2 bases and J shed 0 bases, with 8 bases lying between them. This CDR3 is built from 15 residues. The germline V gene has CDR1 KGHSH and CDR2 LQKENI. The CDR3 nucleotides are TGTGCCAGCTCACCAACACCCAGCTCTGGAAACACCATATATTTT. Translating gives CASSPTPSSGNTIYF.

The V gene is TRBV6-5, the J gene TRBJ1-2, with 11 bases matching TRBD1. Trimming cost V 6 bases and J 8 bases; bases outside gene matches: 8. Germline V CDR1 and CDR2: MNHEY, SVGAGI. The CDR3 consists of 14 residues. The chain's CDR3 is CASSPGQGARGYTF. Written as DNA, the CDR3 is TGTGCCAGCAGCCCCGGACAGGGGGCGCGAGGCTACACCTTC.

The rearrangement links TRBV6-6 to TRBJ2-7; D might be TRBD2 (6 bases). The CDR3 loop spans 18 amino acids. Trimming removed 5 bases from V and 2 bases from J, with 25 bases in between. Per germline, CDR1 MNHNY and CDR2 SVGAGI (reference sequence). The CDR3 bases are TGTGCCAGCAGTCGGCTTTTTTCCCCGGGAGAGGGAACCTACGAGCAGTACTTC. Translation gives CASSRLFSPGEGTYEQYF.

J is TRBJ1-1 and V is TRBV29-1, with D unresolved. Trimming took off 4 bases at V and 3 bases at J, with 9 bases between the two ends. CDR1 is SQVTM, CDR2 ANQGSEA, per germline. This CDR3 is built from 12 residues. CDR3 residues: CSVGEIHTEAFF. The CDR3 bases are TGCAGCGTTGGGGAGATACACACTGAAGCTTTCTTT.

The CDR3, as DNA: TGCAGTGCTAGTCCCTGGCCGGGGGTTCTCATGAACACTGAAGCTTTCTTT. This codes for CSASPWPGVLMNTEAFF. J is TRBJ1-1 and V is TRBV20-1; D may be TRBD1 (5 bases). Trimming shortened V by 3 bases and J by 0 bases, and 20 bases separated the two germline ends. CDR1 and CDR2 from the germline V gene are DFQATT and SNEGSKA (reference sequence). There are 17 residues in the CDR3.

The chain uses TRBV19 and TRBJ2-7; 7 bases are a match to TRBD1. The J segment lost 6 bases and the V segment lost 5 bases, leaving 4 bases of the junction unmatched. This CDR3 has 12 amino acids. Germline CDR1 reads LNHDA; CDR2 reads SQIVND (reference sequence). The DNA of the CDR3 is TGTGCCAGTAGTCTTGCAGGGGGCGAGCAGTACTTC. It specifies CASSLAGGEQYF. Combining the CDR3 with reference TRBV19 and TRBJ2-7 gives the whole variable domain DGGITQSPKYLFRKEGQNVTLSCEQNLNHDAMYWYRQDPGQGLRLIYYSQIVNDFQKGDIAEGYSVSREKKESFPLTVTSAQKNPTAFYLCASSLAGGEQYFGPGTRLTVT.

The V and J genes are TRBV5-1 and TRBJ2-3, with 9 bases lining up with TRBD1. The V segment lost 5 bases and the J segment 5 bases; nucleotides outside the gene matches: 6. This CDR3 is 14 amino acids long. CDR1 is SGHRS and CDR2 is YFSETQ in the germline V gene. CDR3 in amino acids: CASRLRDREDTQYF. CDR3 in DNA: TGCGCCAGCAGACTCCGGGACAGGGAAGATACGCAGTATTTT.

The gene calls are TRBV30 and TRBJ1-1; tentatively, D is TRBD1 (6 bases). The V and J ends lost 2 bases and 5 bases respectively, with 33 bases between them. Germline CDR1 is GTSNPN and CDR2 is SVGIG (reference sequence). CDR3 length: 20 amino acids. The CDR3 sequence: CAWSQLWFGSYRVTGTEAFF. The CDR3 nucleotides read TGTGCCTGGAGTCAATTATGGTTTGGGAGTTACAGGGTGACTGGGACTGAAGCTTTCTTT.

This chain links TRBV3-1 (or the pseudogene TRBV3-2) with TRBJ1-1; no definite D call. The CDR3 has 16 amino acids. In germline, CDR1 is LGHDT, CDR2 YNNKEL (reference sequence). The ends were cut back, 5 bases at V and 2 bases at J, with 18 bases in the middle. DNA of the CDR3: TGTGCCAGCAGCTCTATAACGACCGGAGCTAACACTGAAGCTTTCTTT. It specifies CASSSITTGANTEAFF.

For this clone: No DNA is shown, since the ends of the CDR3 on it are uncertain; the CDR3 is the one TCRdb lists. The genes are TRBV7-8 and TRBJ1-1; no DNA check was done on the table's D call, TRBD1. In germline, CDR1 is SGHVS, CDR2 FQNEAQ. Termini included, the CDR3 measures 14 amino acids. This CDR3 is CASSSSQGAREAFF.

V is TRBV28 and J is TRBJ1-1; no clear D gene. CDR1 MDHEN and CDR2 SYDVKM come from the germline V gene. This CDR3 has 13 residues. Trimming took off 7 bases at V and 3 bases at J, with 12 bases between the two ends. The CDR3: CASNRLRDTEAFF. The CDR3, as DNA: TGTGCCAGCAATCGTCTGAGGGACACTGAAGCTTTCTTT.

This chain joins TRBV6-6 and TRBJ2-7; TRBD1 agrees at 9 bases. This CDR3 is 12 amino acids long. The V segment lost 6 bases and the J segment 11 bases; nucleotides outside the gene matches: 8. Germline V CDR1 and CDR2: MNHNY, SVGAGI (reference sequence). CDR3 region: CASRDRGFGKYF. The CDR3 DNA reads TGTGCCAGCAGAGACAGGGGGTTTGGAAAGTACTTC.

This sequence joins TRBV5-4 and TRBJ1-2; D possibly corresponds to TRBD1 (5 bases). In germline, CDR1 is SGHNT, CDR2 YYREEE (reference sequence). The CDR3 covers 13 residues. V lost 10 bases and J lost 7, with 20 bases in between. Here the CDR3 reads CAVPGQGGGGYTF. The CDR3 DNA reads TGTGCCGTCCCCGGGCAGGGAGGCGGTGGCTACACCTTC.

The chain carries TRBV19 and TRBJ2-6; D remains unclear. CDR1 is LNHDA and CDR2 is SQIVND in the germline V gene (reference sequence). The CDR3 covers 16 residues. V was clipped by 3 bases and J by 4 bases, with 13 bases between them. The CDR3 here is CASSMRRVTGANVLTF. The DNA of the CDR3 is TGTGCCAGTAGTATGCGCCGGGTAACCGGGGCCAACGTCCTGACTTTC.

The rearrangement uses TRBV27 and TRBJ1-6; D is possibly TRBD1 (5 bases). With 2 bases removed from V and 6 bases from J, the gap between germline ends came to 11 bases. The germline gives CDR1 MNHEY, CDR2 SMNVEV (reference sequence). This CDR3 is 15 amino acids long. CDR3 in DNA: TGTGCCAGCAGTTTAGTGACAGCGGGTAATTCACCCCTCCACTTT. This sequence encodes CASSLVTAGNSPLHF.

The V call is TRBV2, the J call TRBJ1-2; TRBD1 might be the D (5 bases). CDR3 size: 16 residues. CDR1 and CDR2 from the germline V gene are SNHLY and FYNNEI. V lost 6 bases and J 1 base, leaving 18 bases between the germline ends. In DNA form, the CDR3 reads TGTGCCAGCAGGGCCACAGGAGGGTTGGGTAACTATGGCTACACCTTC. This encodes CASRATGGLGNYGYTF.

This sequence joins TRBV6-5 and TRBJ2-1, with D perhaps matching TRBD2 (5 bases). The CDR3 is 14 residues long. Per germline, CDR1 MNHEY and CDR2 SVGAGI. V lost 3 bases and J 7 bases, leaving 13 bases between the germline ends. CDR3 nucleotides: TGTGCCAGCAGTTATGGTCCGGGGTGGAATGAGCAGTTCTTC. Its translation is CASSYGPGWNEQFF.

V and J are TRBV18 and TRBJ2-7; D unresolved. The CDR3 loop spans 12 amino acids. Trimming left V 6 bases short and J 5 bases short, with 11 bases between. The germline V gene has CDR1 KGHSH and CDR2 LQKENI. CDR3 DNA: TGTGCCAGCTCCCTACCTCTTAACGAGCAGTACTTC. This codes for CASSLPLNEQYF.

This chain uses TRBV3-1 (or the pseudogene TRBV3-2) with TRBJ1-2; D possibly corresponds to TRBD1 (5 bases). Trimming left V 0 bases short and J 5 bases short, with 13 bases between. Looked up from germline, CDR1 is LGHDT and CDR2 is YNNKEL (reference sequence). The CDR3 sequence is 15 residues long. The CDR3 region has the DNA TGTGCCAGCAGCCAAGATGCTAGGGGTGAATATGGCTACACCTTC. It encodes CASSQDARGEYGYTF.

The chain combines TRBV7-8 with TRBJ2-5; 7 nucleotides align to TRBD2. V was clipped by 5 bases and J by 4 bases; unmatched bases: 13. The CDR3 loop spans 16 amino acids. Germline V gene lookup returns CDR1 SGHVS and CDR2 FQNEAQ. The CDR3 DNA is TGTGCCAGCAGCAAACTCTCGGGCAGGGAGGGAGAGACCCAGTACTTC. Translating gives CASSKLSGREGETQYF.